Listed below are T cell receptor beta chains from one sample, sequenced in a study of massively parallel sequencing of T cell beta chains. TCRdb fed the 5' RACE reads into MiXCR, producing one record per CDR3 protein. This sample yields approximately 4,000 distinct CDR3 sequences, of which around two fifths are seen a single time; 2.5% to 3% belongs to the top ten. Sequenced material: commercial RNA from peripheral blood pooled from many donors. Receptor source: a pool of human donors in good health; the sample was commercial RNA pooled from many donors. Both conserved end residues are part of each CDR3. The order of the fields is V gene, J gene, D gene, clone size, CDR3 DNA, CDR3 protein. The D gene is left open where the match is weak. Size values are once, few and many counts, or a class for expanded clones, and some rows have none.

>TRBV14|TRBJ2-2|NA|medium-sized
TGTGCCAGCAGCCAAGATTGGAGGGGGCTGTTTTTT
CASSQDWRGLFF
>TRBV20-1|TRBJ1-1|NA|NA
TGCAGTGCTAGACAAAACGGCGGGGACACTGAAGCTTTCTTT
CSARQNGGDTEAFF
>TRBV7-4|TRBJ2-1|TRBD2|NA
TGTGCCAGCAGCTTATTTCCCGGGAGAGCGGGGAATGAGCAGTTCTTC
CASSLFPGRAGNEQFF
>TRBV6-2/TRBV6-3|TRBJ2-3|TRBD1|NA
TGTGCCAGCAGACGGGGACAGGGCACAGATACGCAGTATTTT
CASRRGQGTDTQYF
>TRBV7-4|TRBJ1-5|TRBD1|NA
TGTGCCAGCAGCTTAGCATCAACAGGGGTCGGGCAGCCCCAGCATTTT
CASSLASTGVGQPQHF
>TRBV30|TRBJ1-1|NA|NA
TGTGCCTGGGGGCAGGGGAACACTGAAGCTTTCTTT
CAWGQGNTEAFF
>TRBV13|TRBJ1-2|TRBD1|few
TGTGCCAGCAGCTACGTCTGGGACAGGGTAAATGGCTACACCTTC
CASSYVWDRVNGYTF
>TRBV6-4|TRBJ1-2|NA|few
TGTGCCAGCAGTGACACCCCGCAGGGGCTGAATGGCTACACCTTC
CASSDTPQGLNGYTF
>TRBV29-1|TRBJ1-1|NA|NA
TGCAGCGTTGAAGATCGGGGACTGTCTTGGGAAGCTTTCTTT
CSVEDRGLSWEAFF
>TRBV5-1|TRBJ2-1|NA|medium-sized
TGCGCCAGCAGCGTTAACAGGGACAATGAGCAGTTCTTC
CASSVNRDNEQFF
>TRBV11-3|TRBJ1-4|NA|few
TGTGCCAGCAGCTTAGGACAGAGTAATGAAAAACTGTTTTTT
CASSLGQSNEKLFF
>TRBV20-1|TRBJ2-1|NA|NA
TGCAGTGCTAGACCCGTCAATGAGCAGTTCTTC
CSARPVNEQFF
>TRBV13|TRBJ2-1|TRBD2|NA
TGTGCCAGCAGCACCGGGCCTAGCGGTGAGCAGTTCTTC
CASSTGPSGEQFF
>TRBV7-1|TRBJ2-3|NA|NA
TGTGCCAGCAGTCCTTACCTCACAGATACGCAGTATTTT
CASSPYLTDTQYF
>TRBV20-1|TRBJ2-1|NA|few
TGCAGTGCTAGAGATCGTGCAAGCTCCTACAATGAGCAGTTCTTC
CSARDRASSYNEQFF
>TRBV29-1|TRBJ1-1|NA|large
TGCAGCGTTGCCCCCTTGCAGAACACTGAAGCTTTCTTT
CSVAPLQNTEAFF
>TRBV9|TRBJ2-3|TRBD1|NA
TGTGCCAGCAGCGTAGAGGGACAGACAGATACGCAGTATTTT
CASSVEGQTDTQYF
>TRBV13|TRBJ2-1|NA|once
TGTGCCAGCAGCTTATCGGAGGGGGGCAATGAGCAGTTCTTC
CASSLSEGGNEQFF
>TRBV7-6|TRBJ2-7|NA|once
TGTGCCAGCAGCTTAGGATCTCTCTCCGAGCAGTACTTC
CASSLGSLSEQYF
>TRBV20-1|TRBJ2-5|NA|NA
TGCAGTGCTAGGGGTGTACTGGAGACCCAGTACTTC
CSARGVLETQYF
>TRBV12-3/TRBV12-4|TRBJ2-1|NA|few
TGTGCCAGCAGTTTCGACCGGGATTACAATGAGCAGTTCTTC
CASSFDRDYNEQFF
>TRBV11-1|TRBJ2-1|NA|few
TGTGCCAGCAGTCCCGGGGGCGGTGAGCAGTTCTTC
CASSPGGGEQFF
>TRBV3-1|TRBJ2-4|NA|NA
TGTGCCAGCAGCCAAAGTACAGGCATTCAGTACTTC
CASSQSTGIQYF
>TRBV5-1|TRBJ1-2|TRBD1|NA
TGCGCCAGCAGCCGGGACAGGGAGCTATATGGCTACACCTTC
CASSRDRELYGYTF
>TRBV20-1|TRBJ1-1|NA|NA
TGCAGTGCTAGAGCCCCCAACACTGAAGCTTTCTTT
CSARAPNTEAFF
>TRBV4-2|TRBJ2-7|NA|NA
TGTGCCAGCAGCCCGAGGGACGGCACCTACGAGCAGTACTTC
CASSPRDGTYEQYF
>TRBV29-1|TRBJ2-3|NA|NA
TGCAGCGTTGGACGGATACGGGGTCCAGATACGCAGTATTTT
CSVGRIRGPDTQYF
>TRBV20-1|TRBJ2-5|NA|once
TGCAGTGCTAGAGATGGAGAGACCCAGTACTTC
CSARDGETQYF
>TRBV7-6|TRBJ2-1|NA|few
TGTGCCAGCAGCCCGTCAGACCTGGGGATCGATGAGCAGTTCTTC
CASSPSDLGIDEQFF
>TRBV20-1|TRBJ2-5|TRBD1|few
TGCAGTGCTTCTCCGGGACAGGGACATGAGACCCAGTACTTC
CSASPGQGHETQYF
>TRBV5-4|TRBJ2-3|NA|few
TGTGCCAGCAGCTTGCTTTCAGGCGGGTCGTCAGATACGCAGTATTTT
CASSLLSGGSSDTQYF
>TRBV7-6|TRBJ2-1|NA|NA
TGTGCCAGCAGCTTATCTGCCTACAATGAGCAGTTCTTC
CASSLSAYNEQFF